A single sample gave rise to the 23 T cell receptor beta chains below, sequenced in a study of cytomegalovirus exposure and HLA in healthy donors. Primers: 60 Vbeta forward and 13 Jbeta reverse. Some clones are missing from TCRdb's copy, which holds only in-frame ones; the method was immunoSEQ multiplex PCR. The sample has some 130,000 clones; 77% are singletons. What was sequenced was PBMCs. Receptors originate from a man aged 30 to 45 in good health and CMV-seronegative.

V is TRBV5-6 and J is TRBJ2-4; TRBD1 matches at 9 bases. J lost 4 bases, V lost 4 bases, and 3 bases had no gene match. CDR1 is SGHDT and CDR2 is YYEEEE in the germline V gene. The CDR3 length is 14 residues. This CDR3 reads CASSLDRGKNIQYF. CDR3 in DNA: TGTGCCAGCAGCCTAGACAGGGGGAAAAACATTCAGTACTTC.

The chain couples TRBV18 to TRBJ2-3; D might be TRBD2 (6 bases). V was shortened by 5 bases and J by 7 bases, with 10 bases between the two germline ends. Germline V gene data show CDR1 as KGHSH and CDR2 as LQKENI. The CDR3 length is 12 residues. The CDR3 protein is CASSSGENTQYF. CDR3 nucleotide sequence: TGTGCCAGCTCATCGGGGGAGAATACGCAGTATTTT.

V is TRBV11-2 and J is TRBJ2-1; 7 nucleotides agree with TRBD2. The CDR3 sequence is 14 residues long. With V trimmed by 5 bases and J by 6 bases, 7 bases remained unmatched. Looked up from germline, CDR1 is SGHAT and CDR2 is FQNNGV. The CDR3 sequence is CASSLWGGSNEQFF. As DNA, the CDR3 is TGTGCCAGCAGCCTATGGGGCGGGAGCAATGAGCAGTTCTTC.

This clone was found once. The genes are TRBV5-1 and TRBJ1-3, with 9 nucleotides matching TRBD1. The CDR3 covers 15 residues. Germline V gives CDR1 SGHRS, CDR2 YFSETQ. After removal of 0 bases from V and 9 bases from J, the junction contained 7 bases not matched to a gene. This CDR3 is CASSLGGQGVSTIYF. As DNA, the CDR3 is TGCGCCAGCAGCTTGGGGGGACAGGGTGTCAGCACCATATATTTT.

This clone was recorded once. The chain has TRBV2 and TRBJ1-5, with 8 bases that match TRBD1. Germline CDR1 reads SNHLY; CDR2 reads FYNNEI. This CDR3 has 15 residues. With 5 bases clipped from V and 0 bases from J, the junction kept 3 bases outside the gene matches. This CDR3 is CASSLRGPSNQPQHF. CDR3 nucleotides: TGTGCCAGCAGTCTCAGGGGGCCTAGCAATCAGCCCCAGCATTTT. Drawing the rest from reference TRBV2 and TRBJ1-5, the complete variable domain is EPEVTQTPSHQVTQMGQEVILRCVPISNHLYFYWYRQILGQKVEFLVSFYNNEISEKSEIFDDQFSVERPDGSNFTLKIRSTKLEDSAMYFCASSLRGPSNQPQHFGDGTRLSIL.

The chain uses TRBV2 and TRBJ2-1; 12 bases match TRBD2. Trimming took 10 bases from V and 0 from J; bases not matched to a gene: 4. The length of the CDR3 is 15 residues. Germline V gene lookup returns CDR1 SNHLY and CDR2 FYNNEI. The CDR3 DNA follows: TGTGCCATCTCGACTAGCGGGAGCTCCTACAATGAGCAGTTCTTC. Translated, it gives CAISTSGSSYNEQFF.

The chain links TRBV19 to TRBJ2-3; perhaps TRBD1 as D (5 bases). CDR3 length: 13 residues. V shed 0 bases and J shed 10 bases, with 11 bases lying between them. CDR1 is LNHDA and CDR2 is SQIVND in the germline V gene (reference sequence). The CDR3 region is CASSIEPRQPQYF. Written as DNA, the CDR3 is TGTGCCAGTAGTATAGAGCCAAGACAGCCGCAGTATTTT.

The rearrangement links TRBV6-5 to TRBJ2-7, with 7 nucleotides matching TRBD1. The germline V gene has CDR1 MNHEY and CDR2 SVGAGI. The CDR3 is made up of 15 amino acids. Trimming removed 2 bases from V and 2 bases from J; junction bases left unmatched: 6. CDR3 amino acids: CASSYGAGGTYEQYF. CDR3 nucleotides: TGTGCCAGCAGTTACGGGGCAGGGGGAACCTACGAGCAGTACTTC.

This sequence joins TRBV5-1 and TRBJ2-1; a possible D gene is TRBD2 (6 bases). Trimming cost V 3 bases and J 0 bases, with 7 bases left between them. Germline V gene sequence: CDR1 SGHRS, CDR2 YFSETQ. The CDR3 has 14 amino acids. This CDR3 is CASSWGDSYNEQFF. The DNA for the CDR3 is TGCGCCAGCAGCTGGGGGGACTCCTACAATGAGCAGTTCTTC.

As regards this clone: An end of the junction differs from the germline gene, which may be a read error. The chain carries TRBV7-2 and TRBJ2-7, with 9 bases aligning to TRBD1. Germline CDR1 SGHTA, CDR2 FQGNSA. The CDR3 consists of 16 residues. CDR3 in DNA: TGTGCCAGCAGCTCCCCGGACAGGGGTGGGGGCTACGTGCAGTGCTTC. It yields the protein CASSSPDRGGGYVQCF.

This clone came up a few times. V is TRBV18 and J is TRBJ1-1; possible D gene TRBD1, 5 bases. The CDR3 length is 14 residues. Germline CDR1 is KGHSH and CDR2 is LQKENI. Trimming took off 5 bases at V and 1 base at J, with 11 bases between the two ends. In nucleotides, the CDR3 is TGTGCCAGCTCAGAAATAGGGGCGAACACTGAAGCTTTCTTT. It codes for CASSEIGANTEAFF.

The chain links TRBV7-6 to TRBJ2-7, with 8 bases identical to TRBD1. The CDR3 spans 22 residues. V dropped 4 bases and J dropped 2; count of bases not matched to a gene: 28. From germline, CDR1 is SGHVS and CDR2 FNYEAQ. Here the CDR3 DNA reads TGTGCCAGCAGCTGGGGACAGGCAATAAGATACCCGAATTCGGGCCCCCCCTACGAGCAGTACTTC. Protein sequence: CASSWGQAIRYPNSGPPYEQYF.

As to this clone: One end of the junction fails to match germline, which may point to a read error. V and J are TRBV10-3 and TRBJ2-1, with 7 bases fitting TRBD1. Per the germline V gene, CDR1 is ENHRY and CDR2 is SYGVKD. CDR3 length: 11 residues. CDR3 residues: CAISEEGGALF. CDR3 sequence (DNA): TGTGCCATCAGTGAAGAAGGGGGCGCGCTCTTC.

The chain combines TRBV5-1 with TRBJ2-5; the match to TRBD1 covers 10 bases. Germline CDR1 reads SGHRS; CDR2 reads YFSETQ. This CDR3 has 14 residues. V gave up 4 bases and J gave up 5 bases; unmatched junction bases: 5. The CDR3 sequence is CASSATGGRETQYF. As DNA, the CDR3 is TGCGCCAGCAGCGCGACAGGGGGCAGGGAGACCCAGTACTTC.

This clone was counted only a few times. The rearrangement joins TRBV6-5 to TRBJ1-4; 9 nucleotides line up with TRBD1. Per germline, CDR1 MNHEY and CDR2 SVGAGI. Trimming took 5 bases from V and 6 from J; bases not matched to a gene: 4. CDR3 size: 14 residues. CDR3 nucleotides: TGTGCCAGCAGTCGGGACAGGGCCCATGAAAAACTGTTTTTT. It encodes CASSRDRAHEKLFF.

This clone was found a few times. CDR3 coding DNA: TGTGCCAGCAGCCAAGATGGAGACAGGCCATACGAGCAGTACTTC. This encodes CASSQDGDRPYEQYF. This rearrangement joins TRBV4-2 to TRBJ2-7, with D perhaps matching TRBD1 (6 bases). The CDR3 contains 15 residues. V was clipped by 0 bases and J by 4 bases, with 13 bases between them. The germline V gene encodes CDR1 LGHNA and CDR2 YNFKEQ.

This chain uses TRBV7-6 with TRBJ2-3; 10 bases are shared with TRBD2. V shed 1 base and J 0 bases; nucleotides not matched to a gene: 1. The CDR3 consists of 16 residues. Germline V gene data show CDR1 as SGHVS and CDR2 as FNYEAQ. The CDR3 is CASSLGAGGSTDTQYF. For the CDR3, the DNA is TGTGCCAGCAGCTTAGGAGCGGGAGGGAGCACAGATACGCAGTATTTT.

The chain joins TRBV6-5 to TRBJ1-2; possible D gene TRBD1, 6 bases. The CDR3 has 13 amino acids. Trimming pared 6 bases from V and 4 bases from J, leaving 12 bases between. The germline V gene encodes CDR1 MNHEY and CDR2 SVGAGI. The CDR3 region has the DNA TGTGCCAGCAGACCGACAGGCTTCTATGGCTACACCTTC. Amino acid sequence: CASRPTGFYGYTF.

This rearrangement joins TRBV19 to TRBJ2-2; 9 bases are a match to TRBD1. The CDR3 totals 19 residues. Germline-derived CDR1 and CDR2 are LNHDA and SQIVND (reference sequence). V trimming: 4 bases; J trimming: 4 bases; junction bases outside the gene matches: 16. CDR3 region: CASSNSGTGLAGGTGELFF. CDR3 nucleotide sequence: TGTGCCAGTAGTAATTCCGGGACAGGGCTCGCCGGGGGCACCGGGGAGCTGTTTTTT.

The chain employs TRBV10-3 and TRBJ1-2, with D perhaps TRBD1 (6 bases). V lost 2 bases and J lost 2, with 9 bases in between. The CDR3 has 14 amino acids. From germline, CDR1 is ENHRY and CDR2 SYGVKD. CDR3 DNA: TGTGCCATCAGTGAGCCGACAGGAAACTATGGCTACACCTTC. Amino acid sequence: CAISEPTGNYGYTF.

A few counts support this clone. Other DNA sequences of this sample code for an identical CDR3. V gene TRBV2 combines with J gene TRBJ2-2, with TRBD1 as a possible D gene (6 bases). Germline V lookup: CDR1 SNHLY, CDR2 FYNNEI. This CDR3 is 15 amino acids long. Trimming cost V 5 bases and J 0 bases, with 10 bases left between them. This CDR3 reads CASSLGQSNTGELFF. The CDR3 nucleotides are TGTGCCAGCAGTTTAGGACAGTCGAACACCGGGGAGCTGTTTTTT.

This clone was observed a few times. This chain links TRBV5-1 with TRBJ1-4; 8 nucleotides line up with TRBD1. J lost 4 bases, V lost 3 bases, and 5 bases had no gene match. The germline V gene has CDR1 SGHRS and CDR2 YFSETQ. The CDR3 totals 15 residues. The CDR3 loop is CASSWTGTYNEKLFF. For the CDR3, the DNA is TGCGCCAGCAGCTGGACAGGGACTTATAATGAAAAACTGTTTTTT. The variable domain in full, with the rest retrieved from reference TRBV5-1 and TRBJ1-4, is KAGVTQTPRYLIKTRGQQVTLSCSPISGHRSVSWYQQTPGQGLQFLFEYFSETQRNKGNFPGRFSGRQFSNSRSEMNVSTLELGDSALYLCASSWTGTYNEKLFFGSGTQLSVL.

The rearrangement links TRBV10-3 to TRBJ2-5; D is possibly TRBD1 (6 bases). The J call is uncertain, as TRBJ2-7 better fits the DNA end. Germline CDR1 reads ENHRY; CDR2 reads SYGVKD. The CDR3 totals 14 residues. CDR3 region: CASRQTGLGYEQYF. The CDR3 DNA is TGTGCCTCACGGCAGACAGGTCTGGGCTACGAGCAGTACTTC.